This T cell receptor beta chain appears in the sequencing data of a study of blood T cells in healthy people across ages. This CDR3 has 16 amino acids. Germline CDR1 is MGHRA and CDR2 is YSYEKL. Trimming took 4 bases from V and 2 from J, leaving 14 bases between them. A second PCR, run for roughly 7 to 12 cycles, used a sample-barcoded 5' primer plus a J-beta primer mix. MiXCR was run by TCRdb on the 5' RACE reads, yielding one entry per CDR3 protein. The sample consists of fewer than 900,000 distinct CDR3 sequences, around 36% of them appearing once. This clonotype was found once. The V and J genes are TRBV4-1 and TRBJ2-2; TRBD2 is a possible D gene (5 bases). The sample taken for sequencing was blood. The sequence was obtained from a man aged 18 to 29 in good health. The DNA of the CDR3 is TGCGCCAGCAGCCGTGTGAGGGAAATTAACACCGGGGAGCTGTTTTTT. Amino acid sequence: CASSRVREINTGELFF.